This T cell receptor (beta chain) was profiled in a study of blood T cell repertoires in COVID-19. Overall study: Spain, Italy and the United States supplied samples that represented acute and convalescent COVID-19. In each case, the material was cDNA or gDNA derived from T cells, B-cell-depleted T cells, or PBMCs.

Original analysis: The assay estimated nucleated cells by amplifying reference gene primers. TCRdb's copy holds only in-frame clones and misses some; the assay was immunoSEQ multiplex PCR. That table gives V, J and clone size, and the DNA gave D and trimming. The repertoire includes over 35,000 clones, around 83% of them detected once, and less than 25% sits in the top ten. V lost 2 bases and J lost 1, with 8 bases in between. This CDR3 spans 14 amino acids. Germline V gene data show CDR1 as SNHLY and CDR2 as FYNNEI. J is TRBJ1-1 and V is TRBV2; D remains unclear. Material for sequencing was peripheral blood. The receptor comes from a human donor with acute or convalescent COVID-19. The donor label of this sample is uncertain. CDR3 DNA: TGTGCCAGCAGTGAATCCCAGCGGAACACTGAAGCTTTCTTT. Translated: CASSESQRNTEAFF.